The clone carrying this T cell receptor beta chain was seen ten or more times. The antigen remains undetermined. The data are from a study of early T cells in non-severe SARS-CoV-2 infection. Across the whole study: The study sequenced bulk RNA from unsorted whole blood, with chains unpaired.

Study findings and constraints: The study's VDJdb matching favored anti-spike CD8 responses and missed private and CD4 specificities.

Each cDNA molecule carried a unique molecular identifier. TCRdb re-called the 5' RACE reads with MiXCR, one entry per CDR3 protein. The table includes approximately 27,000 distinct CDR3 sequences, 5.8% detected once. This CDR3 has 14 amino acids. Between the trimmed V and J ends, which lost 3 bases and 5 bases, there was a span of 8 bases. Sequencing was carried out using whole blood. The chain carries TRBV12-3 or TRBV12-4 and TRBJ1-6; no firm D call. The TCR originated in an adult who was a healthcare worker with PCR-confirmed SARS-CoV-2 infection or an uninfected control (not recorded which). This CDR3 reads CASSFSRNNSPLHF. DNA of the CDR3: TGTGCCAGCAGTTTTTCTCGGAATAATTCACCCCTCCACTTT.